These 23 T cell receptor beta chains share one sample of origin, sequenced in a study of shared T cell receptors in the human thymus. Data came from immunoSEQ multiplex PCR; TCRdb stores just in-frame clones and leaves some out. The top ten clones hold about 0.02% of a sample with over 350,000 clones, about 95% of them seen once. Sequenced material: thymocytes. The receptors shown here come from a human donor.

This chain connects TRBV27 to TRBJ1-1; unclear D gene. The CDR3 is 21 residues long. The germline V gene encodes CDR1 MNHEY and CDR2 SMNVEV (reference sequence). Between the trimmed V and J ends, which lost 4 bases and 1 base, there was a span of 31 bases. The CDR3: CASSSVPSRKRILWANTEAFF. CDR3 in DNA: TGTGCCAGCAGTTCTGTCCCCTCGCGGAAGAGGATTCTCTGGGCGAACACTGAAGCTTTCTTT.

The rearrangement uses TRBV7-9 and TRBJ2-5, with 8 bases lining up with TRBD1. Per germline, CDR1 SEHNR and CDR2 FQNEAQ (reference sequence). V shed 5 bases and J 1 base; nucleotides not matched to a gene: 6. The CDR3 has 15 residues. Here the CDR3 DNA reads TGTGCCAGCAGCCTGGGACAGGTGATCCAAGAGACCCAGTACTTC. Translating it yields CASSLGQVIQETQYF.

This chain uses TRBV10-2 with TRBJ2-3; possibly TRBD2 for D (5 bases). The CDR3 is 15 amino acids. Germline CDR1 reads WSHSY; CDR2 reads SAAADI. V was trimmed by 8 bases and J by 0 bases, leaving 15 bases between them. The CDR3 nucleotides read TGCGCCAGCTGCCCTAGCATCTTCAGCACAGATACGCAGTATTTT. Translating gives CASCPSIFSTDTQYF.

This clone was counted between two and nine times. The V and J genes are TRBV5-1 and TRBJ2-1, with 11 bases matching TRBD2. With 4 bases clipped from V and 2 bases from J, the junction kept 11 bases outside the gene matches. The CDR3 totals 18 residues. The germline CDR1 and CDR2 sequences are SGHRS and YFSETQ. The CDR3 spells CASSPGLAGSDPYNEQFF. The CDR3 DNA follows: TGCGCCAGCAGCCCAGGACTAGCGGGTTCGGATCCCTACAATGAGCAGTTCTTC. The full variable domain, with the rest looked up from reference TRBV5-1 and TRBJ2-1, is KAGVTQTPRYLIKTRGQQVTLSCSPISGHRSVSWYQQTPGQGLQFLFEYFSETQRNKGNFPGRFSGRQFSNSRSEMNVSTLELGDSALYLCASSPGLAGSDPYNEQFFGPGTRLTVL.

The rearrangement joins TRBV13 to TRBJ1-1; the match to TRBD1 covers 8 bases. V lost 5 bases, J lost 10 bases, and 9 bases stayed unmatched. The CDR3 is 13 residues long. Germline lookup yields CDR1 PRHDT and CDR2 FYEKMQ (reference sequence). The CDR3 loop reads CASSPRGRLAAFF. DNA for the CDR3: TGTGCCAGCAGCCCCAGGGGGCGGTTGGCAGCTTTCTTT.

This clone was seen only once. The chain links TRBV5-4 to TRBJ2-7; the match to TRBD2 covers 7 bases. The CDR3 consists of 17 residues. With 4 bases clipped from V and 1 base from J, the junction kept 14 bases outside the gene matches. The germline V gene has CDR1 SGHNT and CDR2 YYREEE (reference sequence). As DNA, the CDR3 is TGTGCCAGCAGCCAAGATCAGCGGGGTCAGCTGTCCTACGAGCAGTACTTC. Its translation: CASSQDQRGQLSYEQYF.

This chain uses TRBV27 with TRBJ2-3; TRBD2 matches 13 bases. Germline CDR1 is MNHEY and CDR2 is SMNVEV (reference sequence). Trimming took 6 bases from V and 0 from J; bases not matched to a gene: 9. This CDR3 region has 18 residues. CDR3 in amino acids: CASSLPGTSGTSTDTQYF. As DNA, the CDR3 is TGTGCCAGCAGCCTCCCCGGGACTAGCGGGACCAGCACAGATACGCAGTATTTT.

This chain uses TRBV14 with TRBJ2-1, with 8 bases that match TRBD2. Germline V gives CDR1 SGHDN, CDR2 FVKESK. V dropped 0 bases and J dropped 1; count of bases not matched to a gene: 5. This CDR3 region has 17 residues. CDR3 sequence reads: CASSQDWGTSSYNEQFF. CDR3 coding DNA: TGTGCCAGCAGCCAAGATTGGGGGACTAGTTCCTACAATGAGCAGTTCTTC.

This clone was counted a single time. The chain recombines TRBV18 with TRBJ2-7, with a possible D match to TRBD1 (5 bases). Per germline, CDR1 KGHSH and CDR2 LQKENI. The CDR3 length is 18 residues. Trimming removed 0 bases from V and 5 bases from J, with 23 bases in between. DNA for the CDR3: TGTGCCAGCTCACCACCCCCAACCGACAGAGAAAAGGAGAACGAGCAGTACTTC. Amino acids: CASSPPPTDREKENEQYF.

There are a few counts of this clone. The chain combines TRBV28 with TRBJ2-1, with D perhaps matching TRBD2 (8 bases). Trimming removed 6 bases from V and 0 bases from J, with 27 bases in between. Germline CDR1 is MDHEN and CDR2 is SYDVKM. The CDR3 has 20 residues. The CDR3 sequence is CASSPTRQGLGTSSYNEQFF. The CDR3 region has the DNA TGTGCCAGCAGCCCGACCCGACAGGGACTAGGGACGAGCTCCTACAATGAGCAGTTCTTC.

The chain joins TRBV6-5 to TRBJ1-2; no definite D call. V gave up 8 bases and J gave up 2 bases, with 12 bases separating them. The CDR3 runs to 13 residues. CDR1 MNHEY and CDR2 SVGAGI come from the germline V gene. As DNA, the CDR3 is TGTGCCAGCCGGGGAGAGAGAAACTATGGCTACACCTTC. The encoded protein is CASRGERNYGYTF.

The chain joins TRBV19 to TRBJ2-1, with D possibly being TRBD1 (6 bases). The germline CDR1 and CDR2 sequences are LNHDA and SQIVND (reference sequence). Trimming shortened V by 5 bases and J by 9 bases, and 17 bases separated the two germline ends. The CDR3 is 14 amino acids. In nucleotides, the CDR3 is TGTGCCAGTAGTGCGTACAGGGCTCCGGGTGAGCAGTTCTTC. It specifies CASSAYRAPGEQFF.

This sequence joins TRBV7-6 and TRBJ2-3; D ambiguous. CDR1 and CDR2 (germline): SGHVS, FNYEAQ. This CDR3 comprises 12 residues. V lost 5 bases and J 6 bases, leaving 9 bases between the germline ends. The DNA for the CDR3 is TGTGCCAGCAGCCCCCGGACGGATACGCAGTATTTT. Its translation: CASSPRTDTQYF.

CDR3 bases: TGTGCCTGGAGTGTAACGATTTCTGCACGATACAATGAGCAGTTCTTC. As protein: CAWSVTISARYNEQFF. This rearrangement joins TRBV30 to TRBJ2-1; D gene ambiguous. Trimming took off 0 bases at V and 4 bases at J, with 16 bases between the two ends. The CDR3 is made up of 16 amino acids. Germline V CDR1 and CDR2: GTSNPN, SVGIG (reference sequence).

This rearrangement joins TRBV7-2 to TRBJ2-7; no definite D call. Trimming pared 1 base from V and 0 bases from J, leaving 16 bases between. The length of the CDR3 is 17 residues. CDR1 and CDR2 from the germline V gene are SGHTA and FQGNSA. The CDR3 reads CASSLVQTLTSSYEQYF. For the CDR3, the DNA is TGTGCCAGCAGCTTAGTGCAGACTTTGACGAGCTCCTACGAGCAGTACTTC.

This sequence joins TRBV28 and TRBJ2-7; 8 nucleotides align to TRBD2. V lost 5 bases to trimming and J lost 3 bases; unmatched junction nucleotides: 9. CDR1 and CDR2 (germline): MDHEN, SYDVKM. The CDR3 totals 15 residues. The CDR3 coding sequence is TGTGCCAGCAGTCGCAGAGCGGGAGAGCACTACGAGCAGTACTTC. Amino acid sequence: CASSRRAGEHYEQYF.

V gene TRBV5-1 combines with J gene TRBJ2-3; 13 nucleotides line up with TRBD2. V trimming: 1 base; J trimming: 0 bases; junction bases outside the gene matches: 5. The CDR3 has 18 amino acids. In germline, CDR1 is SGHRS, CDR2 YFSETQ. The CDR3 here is CASSLLGTSGMSTDTQYF. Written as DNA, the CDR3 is TGCGCCAGCAGCTTGTTGGGGACTAGCGGGATGAGCACAGATACGCAGTATTTT.

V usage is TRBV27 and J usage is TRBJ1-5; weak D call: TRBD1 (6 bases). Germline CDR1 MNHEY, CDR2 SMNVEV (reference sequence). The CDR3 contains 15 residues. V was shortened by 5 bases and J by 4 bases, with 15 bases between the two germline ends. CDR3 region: CASSPPGEKNQPQHF. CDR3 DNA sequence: TGTGCCAGCAGTCCGCCAGGGGAAAAGAATCAGCCCCAGCATTTT.

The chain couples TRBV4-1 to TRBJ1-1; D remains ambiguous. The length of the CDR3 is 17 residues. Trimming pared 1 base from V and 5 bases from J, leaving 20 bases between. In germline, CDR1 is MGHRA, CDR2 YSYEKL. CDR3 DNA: TGCGCCAGCAGCCAAGGTCGCCGGACCCCCGGAGGGACTGAAGCTTTCTTT. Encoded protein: CASSQGRRTPGGTEAFF.

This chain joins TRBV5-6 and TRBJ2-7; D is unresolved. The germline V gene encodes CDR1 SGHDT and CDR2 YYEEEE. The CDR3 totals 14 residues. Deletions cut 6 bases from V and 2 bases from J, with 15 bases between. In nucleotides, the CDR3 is TGTGCCAGCACCCCCCGGACCGAGACCTACGAGCAGTACTTC. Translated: CASTPRTETYEQYF.

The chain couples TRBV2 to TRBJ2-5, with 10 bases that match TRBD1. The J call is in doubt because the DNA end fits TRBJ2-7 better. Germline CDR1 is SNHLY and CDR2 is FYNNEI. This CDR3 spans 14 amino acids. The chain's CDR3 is CASWTGGSDDEQYF. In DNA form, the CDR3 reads TGTGCCAGTTGGACAGGGGGATCGGATGACGAGCAGTACTTC.

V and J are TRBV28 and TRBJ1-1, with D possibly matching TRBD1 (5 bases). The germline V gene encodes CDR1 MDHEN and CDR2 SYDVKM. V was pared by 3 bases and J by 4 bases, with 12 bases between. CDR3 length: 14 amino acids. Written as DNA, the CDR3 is TGTGCCAGCAGTTTCCCGGGGGGGAGCACTGAAGCTTTCTTT. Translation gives CASSFPGGSTEAFF.

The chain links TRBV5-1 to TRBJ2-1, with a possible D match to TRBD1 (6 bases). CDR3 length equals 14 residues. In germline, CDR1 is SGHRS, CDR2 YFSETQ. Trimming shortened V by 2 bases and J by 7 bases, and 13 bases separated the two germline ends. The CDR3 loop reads CASSLGQSENEQFF. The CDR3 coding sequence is TGCGCCAGCAGCTTAGGACAGTCTGAGAATGAGCAGTTCTTC.